The 30 T cell receptor beta chains below all came from one sample that was sequenced in a study of cytomegalovirus exposure and HLA in healthy donors. 13 Jbeta primers and 60 Vbeta primers were used for the PCR. This table comes from immunoSEQ multiplex PCR, and its TCRdb copy is limited to in-frame clones, with some not included. The data show 150,000 to 200,000 clones, roughly four fifths seen once. Material: PBMCs. The receptors were sampled from a man over 45 in good health and CMV-seropositive.

The chain combines TRBV2 with TRBJ1-5; D call uncertain. V was trimmed by 4 bases and J by 4 bases, leaving 5 bases between them. Germline loops: CDR1 SNHLY, CDR2 FYNNEI. The CDR3 has 12 amino acids. This CDR3 reads CASSGSNQPQHF. The DNA for the CDR3 is TGTGCCAGCAGTGGTTCAAATCAGCCCCAGCATTTT.

The chain employs TRBV18 and TRBJ1-6; a weak D match, TRBD1 (6 bases). The CDR3 sequence is 17 residues long. Germline V gives CDR1 KGHSH, CDR2 LQKENI. Trimming cost V 8 bases and J 1 base, with 18 bases left between them. The CDR3 DNA sequence: TGTGCCAGCACCGAACAGCGGCAGGGGTCCTATAATTCACCCCTCCACTTT. Amino acid sequence: CASTEQRQGSYNSPLHF.

This clone was seen a few times. V usage is TRBV4-3 and J usage is TRBJ1-3, with D perhaps matching TRBD1 (6 bases). The V end was cut by 4 bases, the J end by 0 bases, with 13 bases between. Germline V gene sequence: CDR1 LGHNA, CDR2 YSLEER. The CDR3 is 16 amino acids. The CDR3 is CASSRTVVDSGNTIYF. The CDR3 DNA reads TGCGCCAGCAGCCGGACAGTGGTAGACTCTGGAAACACCATATATTTT.

The chain combines TRBV29-1 with TRBJ2-5; 11 bases line up with TRBD2. The J call may not be correct, given that the DNA end is closer to TRBJ2-7. The CDR3 contains 16 residues. CDR1 and CDR2 from the germline V gene are SQVTM and ANQGSEA. CDR3 amino acids: CSVEIAGGSPYYEQYF. In DNA form, the CDR3 reads TGCAGCGTTGAAATAGCGGGGGGGTCCCCCTACTACGAGCAGTACTTC.

The chain couples TRBV4-1 to TRBJ1-5, with 11 positions matching TRBD1. Germline V CDR1 and CDR2: MGHRA, YSYEKL. J lost 3 bases, V lost 4 bases, and 2 bases had no gene match. CDR3 length equals 15 residues. The CDR3 nucleotides read TGCGCCAGCAGCCGGACAGGGGGCCCCAATCAGCCCCAGCATTTT. Translation gives CASSRTGGPNQPQHF.

The chain links TRBV5-4 to TRBJ2-5, with 8 bases lining up with TRBD1. J lost 5 bases, V lost 0 bases, and 6 bases had no gene match. From germline, CDR1 is SGHNT and CDR2 YYREEE (reference sequence). The CDR3 is made up of 15 amino acids. CDR3 protein: CASSLVVRGQETQYF. CDR3 coding DNA: TGTGCCAGCAGCTTGGTGGTCAGGGGGCAGGAGACCCAGTACTTC.

The chain employs TRBV5-4 and TRBJ1-2, with a possible D match to TRBD1 (5 bases). The V gene's germline CDR1 is SGHNT and CDR2 YYREEE (reference sequence). V was cut by 1 base and J by 8 bases, with 15 bases left in between. The CDR3 length is 14 residues. CDR3 DNA: TGTGCCAGCAGCTTGAGGGGAGGGGAAAGAGGCTACACCTTC. This codes for CASSLRGGERGYTF.

The chain uses TRBV27 and TRBJ1-2, with unresolved D. Germline assignment: CDR1 MNHEY and CDR2 SMNVEV (reference sequence). The CDR3 runs 13 residues. V lost 5 bases to trimming and J lost 6 bases, with 13 bases between them. CDR3 bases: TGTGCCAGCAGTCAAAATCTAGTGCATGGCTACACCTTC. Protein sequence: CASSQNLVHGYTF.

This chain joins TRBV19 and TRBJ2-2, with 8 bases aligning to TRBD1. Losses at the gene ends were 5 bases for V and 7 bases for J; bases not matched to a gene: 6. This CDR3 region has 14 residues. In germline, CDR1 is LNHDA, CDR2 SQIVND (reference sequence). The CDR3 sequence is CASSFQGADGELFF. Here the CDR3 DNA reads TGTGCCAGTAGTTTTCAGGGGGCGGACGGGGAGCTGTTTTTT. The full variable domain, completed using reference TRBV19 and TRBJ2-2, is DGGITQSPKYLFRKEGQNVTLSCEQNLNHDAMYWYRQDPGQGLRLIYYSQIVNDFQKGDIAEGYSVSREKKESFPLTVTSAQKNPTAFYLCASSFQGADGELFFGEGSRLTVL.

This chain connects TRBV5-1 to TRBJ2-5; D perhaps matches TRBD1 (6 bases). Trimming pared 4 bases from V and 5 bases from J, leaving 21 bases between. There are 16 residues in the CDR3. Germline V gene data show CDR1 as SGHRS and CDR2 as YFSETQ. The chain's CDR3 is CASSQGPRDQRETQYF. The DNA of the CDR3 is TGCGCCAGCAGCCAGGGGCCCCGGGACCAGAGGGAGACCCAGTACTTC.

The chain couples TRBV5-1 to TRBJ2-7, with D possibly TRBD1 on 6 matching bases. V was pared by 1 base and J by 1 base, with 12 bases between. Germline CDR1 and CDR2: SGHRS and YFSETQ. This CDR3 spans 15 amino acids. The CDR3 loop reads CASSLPDRSSYEQYF. The CDR3 coding sequence is TGCGCCAGCAGCTTGCCGGACAGATCATCCTACGAGCAGTACTTC.

This chain uses TRBV28 with TRBJ1-3; 10 bases are shared with TRBD1. Germline V lookup: CDR1 MDHEN, CDR2 SYDVKM. The CDR3 runs 18 residues. V shed 9 bases and J 0 bases; nucleotides not matched to a gene: 14. This CDR3 is CASKTAGTGEHSGNTIYF. CDR3 sequence (DNA): TGTGCCAGTAAGACCGCCGGGACAGGGGAACACTCTGGAAACACCATATATTTT.

The J gene is TRBJ2-6, the V gene TRBV6-1, with D possibly being TRBD1 (6 bases). Per germline, CDR1 MNHNS and CDR2 SASEGT. The V and J ends lost 5 bases and 3 bases respectively, with 11 bases between them. The CDR3 has 15 amino acids. CDR3 residues: CASSHAGVGANVLTF. Written as DNA, the CDR3 is TGTGCCAGCAGTCACGCAGGGGTTGGGGCCAACGTCCTGACTTTC.

As DNA, the CDR3 is TGTGCCAGCTCACCACCGGAGCAGGGAATCTATGGCTACACCTTC. Protein sequence: CASSPPEQGIYGYTF. The V and J genes are TRBV18 and TRBJ1-2; D possibly corresponds to TRBD1 (5 bases). Germline CDR1 KGHSH, CDR2 LQKENI. The CDR3 sequence is 15 residues long. The germline V and J ends were trimmed by 0 bases and 4 bases, with 12 bases remaining between them. The whole variable domain, filled in from reference TRBV18 and TRBJ1-2, reads NAGVMQNPRHLVRRRGQEARLRCSPMKGHSHVYWYRQLPEEGLKFMVYLQKENIIDESGMPKERFSAEFPKEGPSILRIQQVVRGDSAAYFCASSPPEQGIYGYTFGSGTRLTVV.

The chain couples TRBV10-3 to TRBJ1-5, with D maybe TRBD1 (5 bases). V was cut by 0 bases and J by 6 bases, with 15 bases left in between. Germline CDR1 reads ENHRY; CDR2 reads SYGVKD. The CDR3 runs to 16 residues. The CDR3 DNA sequence: TGTGCCATCAGTGAGTCGGACGCGGGGGGGGGTCAGCCCCAGCATTTT. Translating it yields CAISESDAGGGQPQHF.

This CDR3 is CASSLTGGHGYTF. The CDR3 bases are TGCGCCAGCAGCTTGACAGGGGGCCATGGCTACACCTTC. The chain joins TRBV5-1 to TRBJ1-2; 9 bases match TRBD1. J lost 6 bases, V lost 1 base, and 1 base had no gene match. CDR3 length: 13 residues. CDR1 and CDR2 from the germline V gene are SGHRS and YFSETQ.

V usage is TRBV27 and J usage is TRBJ2-5, with a tentative D call TRBD1 (5 bases). Germline V gene sequence: CDR1 MNHEY, CDR2 SMNVEV (reference sequence). Trimming removed 4 bases from V and 2 bases from J, with 14 bases in between. This CDR3 contains 15 residues. The CDR3 loop reads CASSWTRQNQETQYF. In DNA, the CDR3 is TGTGCCAGCAGTTGGACAAGACAAAATCAAGAGACCCAGTACTTC.

The rearrangement links TRBV10-3 to TRBJ1-6, with 7 bases that match TRBD1. Germline V gives CDR1 ENHRY, CDR2 SYGVKD. The V and J ends lost 4 bases and 7 bases, in that order; junction bases with no gene match: 1. The CDR3 sequence is 13 residues long. This CDR3 reads CAISAGGNSPLHF. The CDR3 coding sequence is TGTGCCATCAGTGCAGGGGGAAATTCACCCCTCCACTTT.

V is TRBV6-1 and J is TRBJ2-7; the D gene is possibly TRBD2 (5 bases). V was clipped by 8 bases and J by 2 bases, with 13 bases between them. CDR3 size: 13 residues. In germline, CDR1 is MNHNS, CDR2 SASEGT. This chain's CDR3 is CASGGRGPYEQYF. The CDR3 DNA sequence: TGTGCCAGCGGCGGTCGGGGTCCCTACGAGCAGTACTTC.

The rearrangement joins TRBV7-2 to TRBJ2-3; possible D gene TRBD1, 5 bases. The CDR3 consists of 14 residues. Germline V lookup: CDR1 SGHTA, CDR2 FQGNSA. Trimming cost V 4 bases and J 0 bases, with 8 bases left between them. CDR3 sequence: CASSSGQSTDTQYF. CDR3 coding DNA: TGTGCCAGCAGCTCCGGACAAAGCACAGATACGCAGTATTTT. The whole variable domain, remainder taken from reference TRBV7-2 and TRBJ2-3, is GAGVSQSPSNKVTEKGKDVELRCDPISGHTALYWYRQSLGQGLEFLIYFQGNSAPDKSGLPSDRFSAERTGGSVSTLTIQRTQQEDSAVYLCASSSGQSTDTQYFGPGTRLTVL.

The chain joins TRBV6-4 to TRBJ2-1, with 7 positions matching TRBD1. J was trimmed by 9 bases and V by 2 bases; bases with no gene match: 4. The CDR3 loop spans 13 amino acids. Germline lookup yields CDR1 MRHNA and CDR2 SNTAGT. This CDR3 reads CASSDQGEGEQFF. DNA of the CDR3: TGTGCCAGCAGTGACCAGGGGGAAGGTGAGCAGTTCTTC.

This sequence joins TRBV7-9 and TRBJ2-1; weak D call: TRBD2 (5 bases). The germline CDR1 and CDR2 sequences are SEHNR and FQNEAQ (reference sequence). The length of the CDR3 is 19 residues. V lost 5 bases and J lost 1, with 24 bases in between. Here the CDR3 DNA reads TGTGCCAGCAGCACCAATCCCCGGACTCACCTTAGTTCCTACAATGAGCAGTTCTTC. Protein product: CASSTNPRTHLSSYNEQFF.

This chain links TRBV5-4 with TRBJ2-5, with 9 bases that match TRBD1. The better agreement between TRBJ2-7 and the DNA end casts doubt on the J call. The length of the CDR3 is 13 residues. Germline CDR1 is SGHNT and CDR2 is YYREEE (reference sequence). The CDR3 reads CASSGGQGNEQYF. The CDR3 bases are TGTGCCAGCAGCGGGGGACAGGGAAACGAGCAGTACTTC.

The chain uses TRBV30 and TRBJ1-4; 10 bases agree with TRBD1. Trimming removed 5 bases from V and 0 bases from J; junction bases left unmatched: 3. Germline lookup yields CDR1 GTSNPN and CDR2 SVGIG (reference sequence). The length of the CDR3 is 15 residues. The CDR3 region is CAWDRGLSTNEKLFF. The CDR3 nucleotides read TGTGCCTGGGACAGGGGGCTTTCAACTAATGAAAAACTGTTTTTT.

The sample holds a few counts of this clone. The V gene is TRBV5-1, the J gene TRBJ2-7, with 12 bases fitting TRBD2. Losses at the gene ends were 4 bases for V and 2 bases for J; bases not matched to a gene: 4. The CDR3 is made up of 15 amino acids. Germline V gives CDR1 SGHRS, CDR2 YFSETQ. CDR3 region: CASSQLAGGPYEQYF. CDR3 nucleotides: TGCGCCAGCAGCCAACTAGCGGGAGGACCCTACGAGCAGTACTTC.

The sample holds one count of this clone. For the CDR3, the DNA is TGTGCCAGCAAAGGACAGGGGGATTCACCCCTCCACTTT. It specifies CASKGQGDSPLHF. The chain recombines TRBV2 with TRBJ1-6; TRBD1 agrees at 10 bases. There are 13 residues in the CDR3. Germline assignment: CDR1 SNHLY and CDR2 FYNNEI. Losses at the gene ends were 7 bases for V and 8 bases for J; bases not matched to a gene: 2.

This clone was seen a few times. The chain has TRBV13 and TRBJ2-1, with 7 nucleotides matching TRBD2. V lost 2 bases, J lost 3 bases, and 4 bases stayed unmatched. Germline V gene data show CDR1 as PRHDT and CDR2 as FYEKMQ (reference sequence). The CDR3 is 15 amino acids. CDR3 DNA: TGTGCCAGCAGCTTATTGGGCGGGAGCTACAATGAGCAGTTCTTC. This codes for CASSLLGGSYNEQFF.

This clone turned up a few times. The DNA of the CDR3 is TGTGCCAGCAGCCATGGACAGAAGAACACTGAAGCTTTCTTT. Translation gives CASSHGQKNTEAFF. V gene TRBV7-9 combines with J gene TRBJ1-1, with D perhaps TRBD1 (6 bases). CDR3 length: 14 amino acids. V dropped 5 bases and J dropped 1 base, with 11 bases sitting between them. Germline CDR1 and CDR2: SEHNR and FQNEAQ (reference sequence).

In this sample, this clone turned up once. The CDR3 nucleotides are TGTGCCTGGAGCGAATCTCAGGGCCAGCCCCAGCATTTT. Its translation: CAWSESQGQPQHF. The rearrangement links TRBV30 to TRBJ1-5, with D possibly TRBD1 on 5 matching bases. Per the germline V gene, CDR1 is GTSNPN and CDR2 is SVGIG (reference sequence). This CDR3 is built from 13 residues. The V end was cut by 3 bases, the J end by 7 bases, with 13 bases between.

The rearrangement joins TRBV6-1 to TRBJ2-1; 9 bases agree with TRBD1. After removal of 5 bases from V and 3 bases from J, the junction contained 5 bases not matched to a gene. The CDR3 has 15 residues. Germline V lookup: CDR1 MNHNS, CDR2 SASEGT. CDR3 nucleotide sequence: TGTGCCAGCAGTATTACAGGGGGCGGCTACAATGAGCAGTTCTTC. Translation gives CASSITGGGYNEQFF.